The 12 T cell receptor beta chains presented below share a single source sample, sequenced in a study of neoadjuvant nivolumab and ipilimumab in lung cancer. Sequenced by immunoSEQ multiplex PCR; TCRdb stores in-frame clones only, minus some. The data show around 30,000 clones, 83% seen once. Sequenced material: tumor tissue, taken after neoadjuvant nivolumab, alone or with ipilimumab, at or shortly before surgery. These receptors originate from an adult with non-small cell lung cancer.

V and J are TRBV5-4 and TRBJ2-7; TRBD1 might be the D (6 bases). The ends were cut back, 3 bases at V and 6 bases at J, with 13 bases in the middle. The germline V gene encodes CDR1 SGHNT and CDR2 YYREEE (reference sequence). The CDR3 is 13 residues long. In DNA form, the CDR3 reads TGTGCCAGCAGCTCAGAACCAGGGGCCGAGCAGTACTTC. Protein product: CASSSEPGAEQYF.

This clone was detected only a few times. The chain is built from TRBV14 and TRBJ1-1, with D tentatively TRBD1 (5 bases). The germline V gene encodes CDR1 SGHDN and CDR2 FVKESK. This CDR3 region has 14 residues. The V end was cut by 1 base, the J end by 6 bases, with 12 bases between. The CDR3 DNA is TGTGCCAGCAGCCAAGTTTGGGGGAGGCCTGAAGCTTTCTTT. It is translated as CASSQVWGRPEAFF.

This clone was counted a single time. The CDR3 loop reads CASSYHVGAEAFF. The DNA of the CDR3 is TGTGCCAGCAGTTACCACGTGGGTGCTGAAGCTTTCTTT. This sequence joins TRBV6-5 and TRBJ1-1, with no clear D. The CDR3 is made up of 13 amino acids. Germline V gene sequence: CDR1 MNHEY, CDR2 SVGAGI. The V end was cut by 2 bases, the J end by 6 bases, with 10 bases between.

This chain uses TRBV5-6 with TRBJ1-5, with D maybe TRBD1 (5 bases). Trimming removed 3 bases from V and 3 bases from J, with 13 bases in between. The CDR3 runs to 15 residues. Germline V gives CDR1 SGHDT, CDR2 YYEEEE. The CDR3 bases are TGTGCCAGCAGCTGGGGTGGGGGGGACAATCAGCCCCAGCATTTT. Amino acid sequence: CASSWGGGDNQPQHF.

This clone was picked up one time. CDR3 sequence reads: CASSLMPGLLEHYGYTF. CDR3 nucleotides: TGTGCCAGCAGTCTGATGCCGGGGCTCTTAGAGCACTATGGCTACACCTTC. This sequence joins TRBV5-4 and TRBJ1-2; a weak D match, TRBD1 (5 bases). Germline V lookup: CDR1 SGHNT, CDR2 YYREEE (reference sequence). The CDR3 runs 17 residues. Deletions cut 5 bases from V and 3 bases from J, with 23 bases between.

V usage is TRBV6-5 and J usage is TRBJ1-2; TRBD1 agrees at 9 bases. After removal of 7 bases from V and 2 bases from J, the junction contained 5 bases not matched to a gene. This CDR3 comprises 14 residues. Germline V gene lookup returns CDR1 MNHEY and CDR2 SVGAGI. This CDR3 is CASNRQGGNYGYTF. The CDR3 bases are TGTGCCAGCAATAGACAGGGGGGAAACTATGGCTACACCTTC.

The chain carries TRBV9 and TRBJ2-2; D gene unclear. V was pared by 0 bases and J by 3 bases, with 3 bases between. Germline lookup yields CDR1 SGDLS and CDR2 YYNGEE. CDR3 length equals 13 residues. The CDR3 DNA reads TGTGCCAGCAGCGTAGCTTACACCGGGGAGCTGTTTTTT. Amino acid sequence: CASSVAYTGELFF.

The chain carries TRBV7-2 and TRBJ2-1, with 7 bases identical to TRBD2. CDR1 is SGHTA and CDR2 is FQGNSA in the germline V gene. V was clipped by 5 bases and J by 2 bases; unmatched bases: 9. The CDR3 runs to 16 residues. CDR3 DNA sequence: TGTGCCAGCAGCATTAGCGGGTCAAAGGCCTACAATGAGCAGTTCTTC. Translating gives CASSISGSKAYNEQFF.

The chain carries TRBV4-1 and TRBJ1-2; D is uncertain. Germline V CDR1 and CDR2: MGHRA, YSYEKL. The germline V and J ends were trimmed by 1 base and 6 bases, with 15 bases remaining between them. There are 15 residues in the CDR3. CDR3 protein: CASSQGRSSGNGYTF. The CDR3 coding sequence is TGCGCCAGCAGCCAAGGGCGGTCGTCTGGCAATGGCTACACCTTC.

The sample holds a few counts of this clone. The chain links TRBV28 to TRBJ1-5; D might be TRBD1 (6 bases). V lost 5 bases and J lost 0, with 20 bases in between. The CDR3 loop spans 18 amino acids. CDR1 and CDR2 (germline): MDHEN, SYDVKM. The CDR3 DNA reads TGTGCCAGCAGTCTGTTTAGGGGGGACTCATATAGCAATCAGCCCCAGCATTTT. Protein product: CASSLFRGDSYSNQPQHF.

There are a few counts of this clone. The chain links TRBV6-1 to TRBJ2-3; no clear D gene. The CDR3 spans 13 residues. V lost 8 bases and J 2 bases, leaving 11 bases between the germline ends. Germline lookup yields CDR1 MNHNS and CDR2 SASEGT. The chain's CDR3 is CASGPRATDTQYF. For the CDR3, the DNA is TGTGCCAGCGGGCCCCGAGCCACAGATACGCAGTATTTT.

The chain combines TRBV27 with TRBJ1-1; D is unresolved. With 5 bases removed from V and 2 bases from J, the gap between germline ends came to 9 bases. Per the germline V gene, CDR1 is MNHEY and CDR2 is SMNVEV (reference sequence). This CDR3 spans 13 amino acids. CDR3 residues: CASSVAFNTEAFF. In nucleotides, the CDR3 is TGTGCCAGCAGTGTGGCGTTTAACACTGAAGCTTTCTTT.